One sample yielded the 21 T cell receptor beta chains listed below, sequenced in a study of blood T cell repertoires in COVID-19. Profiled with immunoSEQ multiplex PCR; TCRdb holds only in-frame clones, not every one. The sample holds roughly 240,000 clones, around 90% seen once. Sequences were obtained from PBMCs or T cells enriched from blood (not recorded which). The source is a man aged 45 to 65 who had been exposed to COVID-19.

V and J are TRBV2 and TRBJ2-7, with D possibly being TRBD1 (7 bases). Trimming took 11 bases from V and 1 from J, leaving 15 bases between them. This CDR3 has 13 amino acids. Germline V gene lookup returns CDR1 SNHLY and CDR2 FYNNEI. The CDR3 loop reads CALTQGTSYEQYF. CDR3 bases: TGTGCCCTAACACAGGGGACTTCCTACGAGCAGTACTTC.

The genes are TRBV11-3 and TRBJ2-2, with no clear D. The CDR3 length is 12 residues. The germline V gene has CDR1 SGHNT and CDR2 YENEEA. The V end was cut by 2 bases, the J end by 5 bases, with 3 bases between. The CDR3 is CASSLSTGELFF. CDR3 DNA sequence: TGTGCCAGCAGCTTATCGACCGGGGAGCTGTTTTTT.

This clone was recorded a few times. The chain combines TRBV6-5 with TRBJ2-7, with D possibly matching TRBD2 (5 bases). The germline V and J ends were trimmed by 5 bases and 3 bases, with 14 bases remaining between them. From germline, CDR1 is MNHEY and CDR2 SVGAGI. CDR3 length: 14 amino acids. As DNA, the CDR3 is TGTGCCAGCAGTCTTGAGGGAGCTGGCTACGAGCAGTACGTC. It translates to CASSLEGAGYEQYV.

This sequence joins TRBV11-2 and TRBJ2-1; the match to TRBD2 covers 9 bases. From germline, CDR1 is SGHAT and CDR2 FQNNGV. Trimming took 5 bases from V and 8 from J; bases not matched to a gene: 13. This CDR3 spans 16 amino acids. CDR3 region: CASSLSGTSIWDEQFF. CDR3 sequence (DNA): TGTGCCAGCAGCCTATCCGGGACTAGCATTTGGGATGAGCAGTTCTTC.

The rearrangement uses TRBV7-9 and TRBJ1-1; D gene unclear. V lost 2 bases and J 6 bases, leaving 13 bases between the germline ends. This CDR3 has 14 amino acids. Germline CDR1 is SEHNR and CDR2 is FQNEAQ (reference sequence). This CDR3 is CASSLLSGGSEAFF. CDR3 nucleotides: TGTGCCAGCAGCTTACTGTCGGGCGGGTCTGAAGCTTTCTTT. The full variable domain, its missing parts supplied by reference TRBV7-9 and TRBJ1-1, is DTGVSQNPRHKITKRGQNVTFRCDPISEHNRLYWYRQTLGQGPEFLTYFQNEAQLEKSRLLSDRFSAERPKGSFSTLEIQRTEQGDSAMYLCASSLLSGGSEAFFGQGTRLTVV.

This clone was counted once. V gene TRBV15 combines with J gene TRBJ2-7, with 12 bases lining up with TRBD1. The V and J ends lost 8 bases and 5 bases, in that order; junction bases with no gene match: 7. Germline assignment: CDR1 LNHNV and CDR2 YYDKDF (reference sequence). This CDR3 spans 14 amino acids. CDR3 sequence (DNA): TGTGCCACCTTACGGGACAGGGGGCGCGACGAGCAGTACTTC. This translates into CATLRDRGRDEQYF.

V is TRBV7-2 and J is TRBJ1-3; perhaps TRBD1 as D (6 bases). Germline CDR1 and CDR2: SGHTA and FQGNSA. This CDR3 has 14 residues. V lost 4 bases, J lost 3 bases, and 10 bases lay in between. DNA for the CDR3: TGTGCCAGCAGCTCGGACAGCTTTGGAAACACCATATATTTT. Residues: CASSSDSFGNTIYF.

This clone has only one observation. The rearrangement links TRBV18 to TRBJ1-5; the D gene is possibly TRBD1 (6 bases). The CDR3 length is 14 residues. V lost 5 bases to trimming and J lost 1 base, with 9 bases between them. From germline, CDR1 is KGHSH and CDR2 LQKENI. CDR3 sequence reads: CASSEQGSNQPQHF. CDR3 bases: TGTGCCAGCTCAGAACAGGGAAGCAATCAGCCCCAGCATTTT.

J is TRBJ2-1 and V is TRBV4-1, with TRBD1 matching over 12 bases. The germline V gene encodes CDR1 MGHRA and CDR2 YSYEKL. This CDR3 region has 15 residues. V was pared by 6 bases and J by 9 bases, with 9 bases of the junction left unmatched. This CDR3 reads CASRDQGQGAREQFF. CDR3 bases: TGCGCCAGCAGGGACCAGGGACAGGGGGCGCGTGAGCAGTTCTTC.

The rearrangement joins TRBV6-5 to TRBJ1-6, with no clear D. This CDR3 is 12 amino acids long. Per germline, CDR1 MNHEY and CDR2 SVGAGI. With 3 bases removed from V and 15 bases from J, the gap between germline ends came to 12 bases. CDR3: CASSYLIDILHF. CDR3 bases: TGTGCCAGCAGTTATCTCATAGATATCCTCCACTTT.

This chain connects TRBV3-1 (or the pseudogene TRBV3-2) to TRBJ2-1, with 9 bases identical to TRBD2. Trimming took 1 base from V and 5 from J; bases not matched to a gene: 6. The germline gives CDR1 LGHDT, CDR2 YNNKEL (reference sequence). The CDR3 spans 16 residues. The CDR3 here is CASSQAAGGPNNEQFF. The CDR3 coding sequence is TGTGCCAGCAGCCAAGCGGCGGGAGGGCCCAACAATGAGCAGTTCTTC.

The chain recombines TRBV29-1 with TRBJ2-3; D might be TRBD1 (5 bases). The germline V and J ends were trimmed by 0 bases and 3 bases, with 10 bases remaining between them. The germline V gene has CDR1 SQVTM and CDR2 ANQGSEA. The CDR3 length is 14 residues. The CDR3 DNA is TGCAGCGTTGAAGAACAGGTTTCAACAGATACGCAGTATTTT. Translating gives CSVEEQVSTDTQYF.

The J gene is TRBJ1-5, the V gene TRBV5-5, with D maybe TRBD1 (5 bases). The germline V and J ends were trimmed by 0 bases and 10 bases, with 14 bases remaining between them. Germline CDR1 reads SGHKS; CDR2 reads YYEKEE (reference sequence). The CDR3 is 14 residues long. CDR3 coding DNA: TGTGCCAGCAGCTTGGAAGTCGGGGGAAATCCCCAGCATTTT. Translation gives CASSLEVGGNPQHF.

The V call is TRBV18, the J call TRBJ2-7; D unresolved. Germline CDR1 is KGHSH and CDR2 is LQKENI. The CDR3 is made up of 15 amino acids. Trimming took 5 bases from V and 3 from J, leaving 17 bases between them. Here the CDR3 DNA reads TGTGCCAGCTCAACTTCCCCGGTCCCCCTCTACGAGCAGTACTTC. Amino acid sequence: CASSTSPVPLYEQYF.

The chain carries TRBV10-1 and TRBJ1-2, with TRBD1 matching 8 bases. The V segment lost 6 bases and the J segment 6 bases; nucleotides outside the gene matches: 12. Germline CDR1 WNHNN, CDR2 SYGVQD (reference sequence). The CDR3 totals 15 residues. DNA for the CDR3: TGCGCCAGCAGCGGACAGGGTTCGGGATTTGATGGCTACACCTTC. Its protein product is CASSGQGSGFDGYTF.

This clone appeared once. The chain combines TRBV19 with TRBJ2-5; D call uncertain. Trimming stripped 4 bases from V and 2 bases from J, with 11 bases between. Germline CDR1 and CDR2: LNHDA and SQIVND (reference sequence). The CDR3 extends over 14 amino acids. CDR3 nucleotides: TGTGCCAGTAGTACTGTGGCAGGTCAAGAGACCCAGTACTTC. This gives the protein CASSTVAGQETQYF.

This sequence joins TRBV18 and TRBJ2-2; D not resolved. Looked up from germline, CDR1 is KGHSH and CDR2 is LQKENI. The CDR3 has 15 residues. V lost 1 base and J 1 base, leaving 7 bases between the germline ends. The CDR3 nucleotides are TGTGCCAGCTCACCACAGGCGGTGAACACCGGGGAGCTGTTTTTT. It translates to CASSPQAVNTGELFF.

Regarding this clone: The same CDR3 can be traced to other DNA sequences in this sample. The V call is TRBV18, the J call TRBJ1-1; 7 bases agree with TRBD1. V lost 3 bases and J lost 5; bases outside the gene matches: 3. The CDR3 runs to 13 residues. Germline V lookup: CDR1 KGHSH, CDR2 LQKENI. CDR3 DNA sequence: TGTGCCAGCTCACCTCTCAGGGGGACTGAAGCTTTCTTT. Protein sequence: CASSPLRGTEAFF.

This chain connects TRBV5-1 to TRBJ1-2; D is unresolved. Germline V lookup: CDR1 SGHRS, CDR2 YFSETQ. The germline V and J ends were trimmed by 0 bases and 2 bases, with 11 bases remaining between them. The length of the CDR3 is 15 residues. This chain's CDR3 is CASSLDSYMNYGYTF. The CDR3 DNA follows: TGCGCCAGCAGCTTGGACAGTTATATGAACTATGGCTACACCTTC.

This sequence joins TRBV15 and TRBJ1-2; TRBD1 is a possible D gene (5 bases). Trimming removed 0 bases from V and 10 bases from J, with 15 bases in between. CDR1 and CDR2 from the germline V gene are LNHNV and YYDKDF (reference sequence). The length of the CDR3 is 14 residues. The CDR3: CATSRDRPGIAYTF. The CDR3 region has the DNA TGTGCCACCAGCAGAGATCGGCCAGGGATAGCCTACACCTTC.

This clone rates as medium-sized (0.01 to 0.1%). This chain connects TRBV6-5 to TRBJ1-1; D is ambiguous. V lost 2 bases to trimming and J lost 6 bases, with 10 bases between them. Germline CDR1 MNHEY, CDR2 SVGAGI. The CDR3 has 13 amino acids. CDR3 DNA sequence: TGTGCCAGCAGTTACCGAGTGTCGTCTGAAGCTTTCTTT. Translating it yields CASSYRVSSEAFF.